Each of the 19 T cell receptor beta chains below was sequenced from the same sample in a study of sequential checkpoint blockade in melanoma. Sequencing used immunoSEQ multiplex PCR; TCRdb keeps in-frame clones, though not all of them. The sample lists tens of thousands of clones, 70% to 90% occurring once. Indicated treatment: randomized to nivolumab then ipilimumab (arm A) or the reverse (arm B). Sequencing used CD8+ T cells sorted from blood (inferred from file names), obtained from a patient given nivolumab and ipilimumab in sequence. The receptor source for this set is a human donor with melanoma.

As DNA, the CDR3 is TGTGCCATCAGTGAAGGAGGGCAGGCGGTCGCAAACACCATATATTTT. Its protein product is CAISEGGQAVANTIYF. This chain connects TRBV10-3 to TRBJ1-3; D is uncertain. This CDR3 is built from 16 residues. V gave up 3 bases and J gave up 6 bases, with 18 bases separating them. Germline V gives CDR1 ENHRY, CDR2 SYGVKD.

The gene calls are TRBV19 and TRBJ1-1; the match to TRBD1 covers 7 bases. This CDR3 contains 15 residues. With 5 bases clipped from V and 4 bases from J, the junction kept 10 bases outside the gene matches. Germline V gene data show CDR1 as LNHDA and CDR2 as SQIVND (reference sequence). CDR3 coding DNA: TGTGCCAGTAGTCCGGGGACAGAGCCGATCACTGAAGCTTTCTTT. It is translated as CASSPGTEPITEAFF.

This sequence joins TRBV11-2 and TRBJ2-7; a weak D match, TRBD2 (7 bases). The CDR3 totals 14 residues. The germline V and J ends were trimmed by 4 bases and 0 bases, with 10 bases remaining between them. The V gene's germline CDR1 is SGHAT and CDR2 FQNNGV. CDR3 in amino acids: CASSWGGLSYEQYF. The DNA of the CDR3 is TGTGCCAGCAGCTGGGGGGGCCTCTCCTACGAGCAGTACTTC.

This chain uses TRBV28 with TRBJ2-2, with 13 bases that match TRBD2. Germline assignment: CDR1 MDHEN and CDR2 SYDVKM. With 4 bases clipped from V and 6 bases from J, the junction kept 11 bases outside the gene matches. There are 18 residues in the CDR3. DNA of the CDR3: TGTGCCAGCAGTTCCTTTCGACTAGCGGGAGGTTGGTCCGGGGAGCTGTTTTTT. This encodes CASSSFRLAGGWSGELFF.

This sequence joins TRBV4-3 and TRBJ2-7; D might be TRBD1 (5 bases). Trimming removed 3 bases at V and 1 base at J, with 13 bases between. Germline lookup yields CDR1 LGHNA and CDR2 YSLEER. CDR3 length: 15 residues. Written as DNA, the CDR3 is TGCGCCAGCAGCCAGGGTACAGGTTATTCCTACGAGCAGTACGTC. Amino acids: CASSQGTGYSYEQYV.

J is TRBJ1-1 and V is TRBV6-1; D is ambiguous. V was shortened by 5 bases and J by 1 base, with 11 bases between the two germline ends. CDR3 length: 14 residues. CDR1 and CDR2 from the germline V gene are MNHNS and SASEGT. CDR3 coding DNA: TGTGCCAGCAGTCTACTTAGTCCGAACACTGAAGCTTTCTTT. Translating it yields CASSLLSPNTEAFF.

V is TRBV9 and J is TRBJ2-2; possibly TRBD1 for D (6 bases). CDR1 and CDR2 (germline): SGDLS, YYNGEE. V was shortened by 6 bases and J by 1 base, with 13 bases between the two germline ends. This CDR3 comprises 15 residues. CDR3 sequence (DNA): TGTGCCAGCAACCTAGACAGGTTGAACACCGGGGAGCTGTTTTTT. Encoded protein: CASNLDRLNTGELFF. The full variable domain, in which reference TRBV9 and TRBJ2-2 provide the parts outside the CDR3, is DSGVTQTPKHLITATGQRVTLRCSPRSGDLSVYWYQQSLDQGLQFLIQYYNGEERAKGNILERFSAQQFPDLHSELNLSSLELGDSALYFCASNLDRLNTGELFFGEGSRLTVL.

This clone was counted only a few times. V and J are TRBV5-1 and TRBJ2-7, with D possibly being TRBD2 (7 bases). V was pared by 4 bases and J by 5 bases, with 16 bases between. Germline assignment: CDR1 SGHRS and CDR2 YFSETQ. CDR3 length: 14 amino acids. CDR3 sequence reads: CASSRGGGGDEQYV. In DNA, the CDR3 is TGCGCCAGCAGCCGGGGAGGGGGAGGGGACGAGCAGTACGTC.

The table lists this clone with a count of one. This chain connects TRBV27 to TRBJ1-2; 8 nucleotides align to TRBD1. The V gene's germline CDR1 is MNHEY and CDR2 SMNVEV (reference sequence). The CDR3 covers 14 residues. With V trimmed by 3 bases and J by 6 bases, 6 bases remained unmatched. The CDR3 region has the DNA TGTGCCAGCAGTTTGCAGGGGGCGCGAGATGGCTACACCTTC. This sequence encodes CASSLQGARDGYTF.

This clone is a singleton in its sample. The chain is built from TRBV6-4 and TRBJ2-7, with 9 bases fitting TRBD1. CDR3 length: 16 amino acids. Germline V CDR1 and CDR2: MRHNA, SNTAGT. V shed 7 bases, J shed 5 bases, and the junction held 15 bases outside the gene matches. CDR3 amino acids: CASTLPEGQGSHEQYV. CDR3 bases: TGTGCCAGCACTTTACCGGAGGGACAGGGTTCCCACGAGCAGTACGTC.

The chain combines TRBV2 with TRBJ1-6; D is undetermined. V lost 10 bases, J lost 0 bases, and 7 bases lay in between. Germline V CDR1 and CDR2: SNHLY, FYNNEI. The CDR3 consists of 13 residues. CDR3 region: CATPSSYNSPLHF. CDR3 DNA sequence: TGTGCCACCCCCAGCTCCTATAATTCACCCCTCCACTTT.

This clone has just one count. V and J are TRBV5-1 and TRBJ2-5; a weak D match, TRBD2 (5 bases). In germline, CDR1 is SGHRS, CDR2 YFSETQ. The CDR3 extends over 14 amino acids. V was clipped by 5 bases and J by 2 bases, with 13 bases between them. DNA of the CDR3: TGCGCCAGCAGACCAAGGACGGGGCAAGAGACCCAGTACTTC. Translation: CASRPRTGQETQYF.

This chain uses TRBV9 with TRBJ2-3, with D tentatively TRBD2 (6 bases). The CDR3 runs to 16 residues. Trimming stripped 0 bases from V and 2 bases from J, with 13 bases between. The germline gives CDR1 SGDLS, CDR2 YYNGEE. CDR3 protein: CASSVGGEITTDTQYF. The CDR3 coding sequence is TGTGCCAGCAGCGTAGGGGGGGAGATAACCACAGATACGCAGTATTTT.

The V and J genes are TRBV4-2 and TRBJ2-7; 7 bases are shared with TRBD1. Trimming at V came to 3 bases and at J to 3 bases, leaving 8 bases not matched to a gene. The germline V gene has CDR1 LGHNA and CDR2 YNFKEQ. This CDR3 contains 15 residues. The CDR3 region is CASSQATGKGYEQYF. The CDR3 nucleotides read TGTGCCAGCAGCCAGGCGACAGGGAAAGGCTACGAGCAGTACTTC.

CDR3 in amino acids: CASSEASDYTEAFF. The CDR3 DNA reads TGTGCCAGCAGTGAAGCTTCAGATTACACTGAAGCTTTCTTT. The chain links TRBV6-1 to TRBJ1-1; D gene uncertain. Trimming shortened V by 0 bases and J by 3 bases, and 8 bases separated the two germline ends. CDR3 length equals 14 residues. Germline assignment: CDR1 MNHNS and CDR2 SASEGT.

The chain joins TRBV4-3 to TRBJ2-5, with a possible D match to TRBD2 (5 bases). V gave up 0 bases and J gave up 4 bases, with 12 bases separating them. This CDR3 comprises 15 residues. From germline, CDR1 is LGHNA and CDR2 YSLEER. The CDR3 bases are TGCGCCAGCAGCCAAGACGGGGAAGGTTTAGAGACCCAGTACTTC. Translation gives CASSQDGEGLETQYF.

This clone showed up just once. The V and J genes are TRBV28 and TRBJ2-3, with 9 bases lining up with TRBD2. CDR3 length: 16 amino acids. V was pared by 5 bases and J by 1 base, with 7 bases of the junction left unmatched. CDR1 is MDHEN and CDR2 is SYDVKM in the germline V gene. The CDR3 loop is CASSIPLAGGTDTQYF. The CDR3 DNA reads TGTGCCAGCAGTATCCCGTTAGCGGGAGGCACAGATACGCAGTATTTT.

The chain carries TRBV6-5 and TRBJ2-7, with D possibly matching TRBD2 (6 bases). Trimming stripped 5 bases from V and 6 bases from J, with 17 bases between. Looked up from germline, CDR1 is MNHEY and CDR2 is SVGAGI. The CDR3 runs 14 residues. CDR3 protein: CASSPIAGISEQYF. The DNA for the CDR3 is TGTGCCAGCAGTCCGATCGCGGGAATTAGCGAGCAGTACTTC.

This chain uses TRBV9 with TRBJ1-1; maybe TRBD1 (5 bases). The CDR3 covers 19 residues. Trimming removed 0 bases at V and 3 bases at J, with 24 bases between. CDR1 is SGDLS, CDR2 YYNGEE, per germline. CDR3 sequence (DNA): TGTGCCAGCAGCGTAGTACCTCAGGCAGGGCGCGGCGATGACACTGAAGCTTTCTTT. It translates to CASSVVPQAGRGDDTEAFF.